Listed here are 5 T cell receptor beta chains from one sample, sequenced in a study of lymphopenia after photon versus proton radiotherapy. Profiling relied on immunoSEQ multiplex PCR, and the TCRdb table lists in-frame clones only, not all of them. The sample shows about 26,000 clones, roughly 80% of them seen only once. The sequencing used peripheral blood, collected from a patient treated with photon-based radiotherapy. These receptors were collected from a woman aged 50 to 60 with pancreatic cancer.

The chain's CDR3 is CASSDYRQGKNEQFF. The CDR3 DNA follows: TGTGCCAGCAGCGACTATCGACAGGGAAAGAATGAGCAGTTCTTC. The V call is TRBV27, the J call TRBJ2-1, with 7 nucleotides matching TRBD1. V was pared by 6 bases and J by 7 bases, with 12 bases of the junction left unmatched. CDR3 length: 15 residues. Germline V lookup: CDR1 MNHEY, CDR2 SMNVEV (reference sequence).

The V call is TRBV6-1, the J call TRBJ2-5; the D gene could be TRBD1 or TRBD2 (5 bases each). Germline V gene sequence: CDR1 MNHNS, CDR2 SASEGT. CDR3 length: 13 amino acids. Trimming took 6 bases from V and 5 from J, leaving 13 bases between them. The CDR3 loop is CASSLQEVETQYF. The DNA of the CDR3 is TGTGCCAGCAGCCTACAGGAGGTGGAGACCCAGTACTTC.

This sequence joins TRBV4-1 and TRBJ2-1; 8 bases fit TRBD2. J gave up 1 base and V 3 bases, and 5 bases lay outside the gene matches. Per germline, CDR1 MGHRA and CDR2 YSYEKL. The length of the CDR3 is 16 residues. Here the CDR3 DNA reads TGCGCCAGCAGCCAGAGGAGCGGGAGTTCCTACAATGAGCAGTTCTTC. This sequence encodes CASSQRSGSSYNEQFF.

The genes are TRBV11-3 and TRBJ2-2, with TRBD1 matching 8 bases. V lost 5 bases and J lost 6; bases outside the gene matches: 8. Germline V gene lookup returns CDR1 SGHNT and CDR2 YENEEA. The CDR3 runs to 15 residues. CDR3 sequence (DNA): TGTGCCAGCAGCAACCGACAGGGGTTCGCCGGGGAGCTGTTTTTT. Its protein product is CASSNRQGFAGELFF.

This chain links TRBV28 with TRBJ2-7; possible D gene TRBD1, 6 bases. Trimming cost V 6 bases and J 2 bases, with 17 bases left between them. This CDR3 has 15 amino acids. Germline CDR1 and CDR2: MDHEN and SYDVKM. For the CDR3, the DNA is TGTGCCAGCAGAAGAATCCAGGGGTCCACCTACGAGCAGTACTTC. As protein: CASRRIQGSTYEQYF.